The entry below describes one T cell receptor beta chain. The source of the sample is a study of CD8 T cells in Susac syndrome. Reverse transcription of about 0.5 to 1 ug RNA was carried out with random hexamers. TCRdb reprocessed the immunoSEQ multiplex PCR reads via MiXCR and lists one record per CDR3 protein. The sample holds 150,000 to 200,000 distinct CDR3 sequences, more than 90% seen once. The specimen sequenced was CD4+ T cells from PBMCs. The sequence was obtained from a human donor with Susac syndrome.

The CDR3 DNA reads as TGTGCCACCAGCACAGGGAGAAACAACTATGGCTACACCTTC. It specifies CATSTGRNNYGYTF. The chain joins TRBV24-1 to TRBJ1-2; weak D call: TRBD1 (6 bases). V lost 7 bases and J 2 bases, leaving 13 bases between the germline ends. The germline gives CDR1 KGHDR, CDR2 SFDVKD. The CDR3 has 14 amino acids.